This TCR beta chain was observed in a study of T cells after yellow fever vaccination. Overall study findings and caveats: The booster saw the reappearance of most primary-vaccination clones (roughly 96% CD4, around 88% CD8).

In making TCR cDNA, 5'RACE template switching added a universal primer site and UMIs to it. MiXCR, applied by TCRdb to the 5' RACE reads, yields one record per CDR3 protein. The sample has 350,000 to 550,000 distinct CDR3 sequences; 15% to 20% are singletons. Germline loops: CDR1 SQVTM, CDR2 ANQGSEA. Trimming removed 4 bases from V and 6 bases from J, with 12 bases in between. The CDR3 spans 12 residues. A word on this clonotype: Its antigen remains unidentified.

Here the sequenced sample was PBMCs, taken before the yellow fever booster vaccination. This chain links TRBV29-1 with TRBJ1-1, with D hard to call. This TCR came from a man between 18 and 35 years old who received the YFV17D yellow fever vaccine. The CDR3 loop reads CSVVRITAEAFF. For the CDR3, the DNA is TGCAGCGTTGTCAGAATTACAGCTGAAGCTTTCTTT.